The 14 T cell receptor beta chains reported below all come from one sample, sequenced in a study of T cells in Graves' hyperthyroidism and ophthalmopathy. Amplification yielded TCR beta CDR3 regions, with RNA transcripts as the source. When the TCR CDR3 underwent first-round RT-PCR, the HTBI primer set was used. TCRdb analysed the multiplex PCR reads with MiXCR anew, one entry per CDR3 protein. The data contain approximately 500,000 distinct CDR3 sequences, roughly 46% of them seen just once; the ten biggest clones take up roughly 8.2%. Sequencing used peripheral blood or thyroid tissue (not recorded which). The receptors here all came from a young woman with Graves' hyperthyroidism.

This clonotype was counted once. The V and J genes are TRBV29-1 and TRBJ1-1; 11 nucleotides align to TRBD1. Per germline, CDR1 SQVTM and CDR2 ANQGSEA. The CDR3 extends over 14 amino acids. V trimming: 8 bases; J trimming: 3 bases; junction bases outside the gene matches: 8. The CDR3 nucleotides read TGCAGCAGTTCGGACAGGGGGCGCGACACTGAAGCTTTCTTT. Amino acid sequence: CSSSDRGRDTEAFF.

CDR3 loop: CASIIRGRTDTQYF. CDR3 coding DNA: TGTGCCAGCATTATCAGGGGTCGTACAGATACGCAGTATTTT. This chain connects TRBV12-3 or TRBV12-4 to TRBJ2-3; D is possibly TRBD1 (6 bases). CDR3 length: 14 amino acids. The ends were cut back, 7 bases at V and 3 bases at J, with 14 bases in the middle.

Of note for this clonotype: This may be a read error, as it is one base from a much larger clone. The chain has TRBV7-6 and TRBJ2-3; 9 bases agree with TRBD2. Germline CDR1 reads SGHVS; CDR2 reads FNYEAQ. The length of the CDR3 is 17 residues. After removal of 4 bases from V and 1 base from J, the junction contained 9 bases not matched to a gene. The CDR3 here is CASSYPIAGEGTDTQYF. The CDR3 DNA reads TGTGCCAGCAGCTACCCTATAGCGGGAGAGGGCACAGATACGCAGTATTTT.

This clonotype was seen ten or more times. Written as DNA, the CDR3 is TGTGCCAGCAGACGGGACCTACGCGGCAATCAGCCCCAGCATTTT. Its protein is CASRRDLRGNQPQHF. The rearrangement links TRBV27 to TRBJ1-5; a weak D match, TRBD1 (5 bases). Germline CDR1 MNHEY, CDR2 SMNVEV (reference sequence). CDR3 size: 15 residues. Trimming left V 6 bases short and J 2 bases short, with 14 bases between.

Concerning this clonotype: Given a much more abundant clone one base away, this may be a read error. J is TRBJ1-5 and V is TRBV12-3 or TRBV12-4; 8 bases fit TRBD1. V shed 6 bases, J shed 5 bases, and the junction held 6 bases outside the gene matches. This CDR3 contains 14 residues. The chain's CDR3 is CASRTGVSDQPQHF. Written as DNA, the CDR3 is TGTGCCAGCAGGACAGGGGTCAGCGATCAGCCCCAGCATTTT.

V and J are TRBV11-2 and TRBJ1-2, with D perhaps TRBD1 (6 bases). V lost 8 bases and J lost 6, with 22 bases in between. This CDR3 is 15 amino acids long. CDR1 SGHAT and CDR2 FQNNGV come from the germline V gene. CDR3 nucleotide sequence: TGTGCCAGCGCAAGACTAGCGGGGGGCGAGAATGGCTACACCTTC. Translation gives CASARLAGGENGYTF.

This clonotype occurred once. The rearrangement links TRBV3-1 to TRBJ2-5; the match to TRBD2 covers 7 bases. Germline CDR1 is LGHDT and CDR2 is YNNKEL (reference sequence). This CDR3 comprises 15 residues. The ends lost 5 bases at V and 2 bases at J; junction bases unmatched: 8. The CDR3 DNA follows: TGTGCCAGCAGCTATGCCCGGGGGGTTCAAGAGACCCAGTACTTC. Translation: CASSYARGVQETQYF.

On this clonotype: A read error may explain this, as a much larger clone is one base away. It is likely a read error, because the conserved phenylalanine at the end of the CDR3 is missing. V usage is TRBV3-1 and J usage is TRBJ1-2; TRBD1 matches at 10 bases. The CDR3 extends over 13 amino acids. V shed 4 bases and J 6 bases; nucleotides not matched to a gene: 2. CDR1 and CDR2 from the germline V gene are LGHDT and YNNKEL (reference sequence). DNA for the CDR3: TGTGCCAGCAGCCCTGACAGGGGGCATGGCTACACCCTC. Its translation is CASSPDRGHGYTL.

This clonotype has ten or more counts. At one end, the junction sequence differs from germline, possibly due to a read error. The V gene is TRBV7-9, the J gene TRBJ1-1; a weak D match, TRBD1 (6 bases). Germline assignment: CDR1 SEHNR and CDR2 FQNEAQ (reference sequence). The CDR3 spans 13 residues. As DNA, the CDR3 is TGCGCCAGCAGCTTTCAGGGGTCCACTGAAGCTTTCTTT. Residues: CASSFQGSTEAFF.

In nucleotides, the CDR3 is TGTGCCAGCAGCTTAGGACAGGAGGGCTACGAGCAGTACTTC. Its translation: CASSLGQEGYEQYF. The chain employs TRBV7-9 and TRBJ2-7; D is perhaps TRBD1 or TRBD2 (6 bases each). Between the trimmed V and J ends, which lost 1 base and 3 bases, there was a span of 10 bases. The CDR3 loop spans 14 amino acids. Germline V gene lookup returns CDR1 SEHNR and CDR2 FQNEAQ (reference sequence).

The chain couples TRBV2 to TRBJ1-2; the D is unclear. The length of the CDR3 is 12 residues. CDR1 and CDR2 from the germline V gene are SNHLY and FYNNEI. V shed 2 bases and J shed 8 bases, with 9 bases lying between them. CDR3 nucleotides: TGTGCCAGCAGTGAAAGGTTAGGAGGCTACACCTTC. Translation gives CASSERLGGYTF.

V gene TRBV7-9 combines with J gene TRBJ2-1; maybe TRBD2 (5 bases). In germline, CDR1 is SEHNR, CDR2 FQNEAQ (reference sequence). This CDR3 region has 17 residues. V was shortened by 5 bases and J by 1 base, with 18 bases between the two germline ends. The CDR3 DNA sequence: TGTGCCAGCAGCCACCCCCTAGGCGGCGGGTCCTACAATGAGCAGTTCTTC. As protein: CASSHPLGGGSYNEQFF.

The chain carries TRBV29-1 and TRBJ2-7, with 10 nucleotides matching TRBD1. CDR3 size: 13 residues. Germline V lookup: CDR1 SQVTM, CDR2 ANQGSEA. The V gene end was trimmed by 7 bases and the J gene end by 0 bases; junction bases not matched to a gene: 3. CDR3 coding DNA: TGCAGCGCGACAGGGGGCATCTCCTACGAGCAGTACTTC. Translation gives CSATGGISYEQYF.

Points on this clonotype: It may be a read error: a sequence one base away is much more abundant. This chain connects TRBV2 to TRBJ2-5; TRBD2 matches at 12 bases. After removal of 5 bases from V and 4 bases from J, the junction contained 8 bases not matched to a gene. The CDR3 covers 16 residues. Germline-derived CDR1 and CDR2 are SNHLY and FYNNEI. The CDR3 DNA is TGTGCCAGCAGTAAAGGGGTACTAGCGGGAGGAGAGACCCAGTACTTC. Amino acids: CASSKGVLAGGETQYF. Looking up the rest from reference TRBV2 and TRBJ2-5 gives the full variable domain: EPEVTQTPSHQVTQMGQEVILRCVPISNHLYFYWYRQILGQKVEFLVSFYNNEISEKSEIFDDQFSVERPDGSNFTLKIRSTKLEDSAMYFCASSKGVLAGGETQYFGPGTRLLVL.